This TCR beta chain was documented in a study of identical twins. TCRdb re-called the 5' RACE reads through MiXCR, storing one row per CDR3 protein. The sample carries around 480,000 distinct CDR3 sequences, roughly an eighth recorded once. The J segment lost 4 bases and the V segment lost 8 bases, leaving 8 bases of the junction unmatched. The CDR3 covers 15 residues. Germline loops: CDR1 LNHNV, CDR2 YYDKDF (reference sequence). Study-level points and caveats: Twins' surplus sharing was weaker for beta out-of-frame sequences. Zero-insertion analyses might be partly confounded by invariant T cells like MAIT and iNKT.

This clonotype was picked up a small number of times. Its antigen is not known. These data are also associated with another study on yellow fever vaccine responses in identical twins.

Material for sequencing was CD4+ T cells sorted from blood. The V call is TRBV15, the J call TRBJ2-3, with 11 bases that match TRBD1. This receptor was obtained from a woman between 18 and 29 years old in good health. This CDR3 is CATRRGQGGPDTQYF. CDR3 DNA sequence: TGTGCCACCCGTCGGGGACAGGGGGGTCCAGATACGCAGTATTTT.